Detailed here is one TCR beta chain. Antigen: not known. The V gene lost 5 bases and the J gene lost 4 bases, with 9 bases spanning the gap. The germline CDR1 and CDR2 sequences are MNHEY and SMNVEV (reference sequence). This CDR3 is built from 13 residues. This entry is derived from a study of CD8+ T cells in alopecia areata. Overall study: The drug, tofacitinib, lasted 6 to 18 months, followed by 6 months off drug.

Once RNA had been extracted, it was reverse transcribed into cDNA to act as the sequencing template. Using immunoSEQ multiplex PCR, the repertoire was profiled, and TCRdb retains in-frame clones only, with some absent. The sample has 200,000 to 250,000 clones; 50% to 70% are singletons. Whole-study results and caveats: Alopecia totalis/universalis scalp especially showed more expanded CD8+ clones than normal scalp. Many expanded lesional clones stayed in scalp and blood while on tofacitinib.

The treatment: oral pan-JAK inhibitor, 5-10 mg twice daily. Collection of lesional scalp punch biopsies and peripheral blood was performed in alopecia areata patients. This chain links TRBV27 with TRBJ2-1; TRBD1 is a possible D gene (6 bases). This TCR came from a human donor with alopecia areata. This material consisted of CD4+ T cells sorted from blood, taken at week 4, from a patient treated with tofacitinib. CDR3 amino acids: CASSATGYNEQFF. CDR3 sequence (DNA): TGTGCCAGCAGTGCGACAGGTTACAATGAGCAGTTCTTC.